This T cell receptor beta chain was sequenced in a study of cytomegalovirus exposure and HLA in healthy donors. Primers for the PCR totalled 60 Vbeta and 13 Jbeta. Libraries were prepared by immunoSEQ multiplex PCR; TCRdb keeps only in-frame clonotypes and omits some of them. The table has some 130,000 clones, about 74% seen once. The CDR3 loop spans 13 amino acids. The germline V and J ends were trimmed by 1 base and 3 bases, with 6 bases remaining between them. CDR1 and CDR2 (germline): KGHSH, LQKENI. This chain connects TRBV18 to TRBJ1-1; D is ambiguous. Sequenced input: PBMCs. The clonotype originates from a man between 25 and 39 years old in good health and CMV-seronegative. The CDR3: CASSPRSDTEAFF. CDR3 nucleotides: TGTGCCAGCTCACCACGCTCAGACACTGAAGCTTTCTTT.